The 27 T cell receptor beta chains below come from one sample, sequenced in a study of blood T cell repertoires in COVID-19. Clones were sequenced by immunoSEQ multiplex PCR, and TCRdb holds only the in-frame ones, with some missing. The sample has fewer than 200,000 clones, roughly 88% seen once. Sample: PBMCs or T cells enriched from blood (not recorded which). These receptors all stem from a woman under 30 who had recovered from COVID-19.

V usage is TRBV12-5 and J usage is TRBJ2-2; the D gene is possibly TRBD1 (5 bases). This CDR3 contains 14 residues. Between the trimmed V and J ends, which lost 6 bases and 4 bases, there was a span of 12 bases. From germline, CDR1 is LGHNT and CDR2 FRNRAP. The CDR3 region is CASGRQGSTGELFF. CDR3 coding DNA: TGTGCTAGTGGCCGTCAGGGAAGCACCGGGGAGCTGTTTTTT.

The CDR3 DNA is TGCGCCAGCAGATTTGGCCCAGGGAACACTGAAGCTTTCTTT. Amino acids: CASRFGPGNTEAFF. The genes are TRBV5-1 and TRBJ1-1; D is uncertain. The germline CDR1 and CDR2 sequences are SGHRS and YFSETQ. CDR3 size: 14 residues. Trimming cost V 5 bases and J 1 base, with 12 bases left between them.

The rearrangement links TRBV6-2 or TRBV6-3 to TRBJ1-2; D not certain. Per germline, CDR1 MNHEY and CDR2 SVGEGT. This CDR3 has 14 amino acids. Between the trimmed V and J ends, which lost 6 bases and 5 bases, there was a span of 16 bases. The CDR3 protein is CASSVRGPEYGYTF. The CDR3 coding sequence is TGTGCCAGCAGCGTCCGTGGGCCTGAATATGGCTACACCTTC.

The gene calls are TRBV7-6 and TRBJ1-3; D call uncertain. Germline CDR1 reads SGHVS; CDR2 reads FNYEAQ. Trimming cost V 1 base and J 2 bases, with 12 bases left between them. This CDR3 comprises 16 residues. DNA for the CDR3: TGTGCCAGCAGCTTAGTATCGTTGGGCCCTGGAAACACCATATATTTT. Translating gives CASSLVSLGPGNTIYF.

The chain links TRBV20-1 to TRBJ2-1; 7 nucleotides line up with TRBD2. In germline, CDR1 is DFQATT, CDR2 SNEGSKA (reference sequence). The CDR3 is 14 residues long. Losses at the gene ends were 3 bases for V and 5 bases for J; bases not matched to a gene: 7. CDR3 sequence reads: CSASRAGLDNEQFF. The DNA for the CDR3 is TGCAGTGCTAGTAGAGCGGGGCTTGACAATGAGCAGTTCTTC.

The chain recombines TRBV18 with TRBJ1-2; D unresolved. Germline V gene data show CDR1 as KGHSH and CDR2 as LQKENI. Trimming shortened V by 3 bases and J by 8 bases, and 19 bases separated the two germline ends. This CDR3 spans 15 amino acids. In DNA, the CDR3 is TGTGCCAGCTCACCTACCGGAACTAAGGATCGAGGCTACACCTTC. Amino acid sequence: CASSPTGTKDRGYTF.

This chain connects TRBV16 to TRBJ1-4; a possible D gene is TRBD1 (5 bases). CDR3 length: 15 amino acids. V dropped 0 bases and J dropped 6 bases, with 11 bases sitting between them. The V gene's germline CDR1 is KGHSY and CDR2 FQNENV. The CDR3 reads CASSQSGQGDEKLFF. CDR3 bases: TGTGCCAGCAGCCAATCGGGGCAGGGTGATGAAAAACTGTTTTTT.

The chain carries TRBV18 and TRBJ2-5, with D perhaps matching TRBD2 (7 bases). The CDR3 contains 15 residues. Per germline, CDR1 KGHSH and CDR2 LQKENI. V was cut by 5 bases and J by 2 bases, with 15 bases left in between. CDR3 region: CASSSLGGAQETQYF. The CDR3, as DNA: TGTGCCAGCTCATCTCTGGGGGGGGCTCAAGAGACCCAGTACTTC.

This chain links TRBV4-3 with TRBJ2-7; TRBD1 aligns across 7 bases. Per germline, CDR1 LGHNA and CDR2 YSLEER. The V segment lost 0 bases and the J segment 7 bases; nucleotides outside the gene matches: 6. The CDR3 totals 14 residues. CDR3 loop: CASSQDNRGGEQYF. DNA of the CDR3: TGCGCCAGCAGCCAAGATAACAGGGGTGGGGAGCAGTACTTC.

The chain couples TRBV5-1 to TRBJ2-2, with a possible D match to TRBD1 (6 bases). This CDR3 spans 14 amino acids. V lost 4 bases, J lost 3 bases, and 10 bases lay in between. Germline V gene data show CDR1 as SGHRS and CDR2 as YFSETQ. In nucleotides, the CDR3 is TGCGCCAGCAGCCAGGGGATTTACACCGGGGAGCTGTTTTTT. Translated, it gives CASSQGIYTGELFF. Using reference TRBV5-1 and TRBJ2-2 for the parts outside the CDR3, the full variable domain is KAGVTQTPRYLIKTRGQQVTLSCSPISGHRSVSWYQQTPGQGLQFLFEYFSETQRNKGNFPGRFSGRQFSNSRSEMNVSTLELGDSALYLCASSQGIYTGELFFGEGSRLTVL.

The V call is TRBV30, the J call TRBJ1-5; the match to TRBD1 covers 9 bases. The junction had 2 bases not matched to a gene; V was cut back by 2 bases and J by 6 bases. Per the germline V gene, CDR1 is GTSNPN and CDR2 is SVGIG (reference sequence). The CDR3 has 13 residues. CDR3 coding DNA: TGTGCCTGGAGTACAGGGGGCGGTCAGCCCCAGCATTTT. Translation: CAWSTGGGQPQHF.

The chain is built from TRBV3-1 (or the pseudogene TRBV3-2) and TRBJ1-2, with D uncertain. This CDR3 contains 13 residues. CDR1 is LGHDT, CDR2 YNNKEL, per germline (reference sequence). V was cut by 2 bases and J by 8 bases, with 12 bases left in between. The DNA for the CDR3 is TGTGCCAGCAGCCAATTGAGGGTTCAAGGCTACACCTTC. Its translation is CASSQLRVQGYTF.

V and J are TRBV7-2 and TRBJ2-5; no firm D call. Germline V gives CDR1 SGHTA, CDR2 FQGNSA. This CDR3 is built from 13 residues. Trimming removed 0 bases from V and 3 bases from J, with 5 bases in between. The CDR3 is CASSLAYEETQYF. DNA of the CDR3: TGTGCCAGCAGCTTAGCCTATGAAGAGACCCAGTACTTC.

This rearrangement joins TRBV6-2 or TRBV6-3 to TRBJ1-6, with 8 bases aligning to TRBD1. Trimming took 3 bases from V and 7 from J; bases not matched to a gene: 8. CDR3 length: 16 residues. Germline lookup yields CDR1 MNHEY and CDR2 SVGEGT. CDR3 protein: CASSYAPGQVNSPLHF. The CDR3 DNA is TGTGCCAGCAGTTATGCCCCGGGACAGGTGAATTCACCCCTCCACTTT.

J is TRBJ1-2 and V is TRBV3-1 (or the pseudogene TRBV3-2), with TRBD1 matching 9 bases. Germline V gene lookup returns CDR1 LGHDT and CDR2 YNNKEL (reference sequence). The CDR3 has 14 residues. V was clipped by 4 bases and J by 8 bases; unmatched bases: 8. The DNA for the CDR3 is TGTGCCAGCAGCCCATTGGGACAGGGAGGCGGCTACACCTTC. Residues: CASSPLGQGGGYTF.

The chain has TRBV7-2 and TRBJ2-2, with D unclear. V dropped 5 bases and J dropped 6 bases, with 19 bases sitting between them. The CDR3 loop spans 16 amino acids. CDR1 and CDR2 (germline): SGHTA, FQGNSA. CDR3 DNA sequence: TGTGCCAGCAGCACAGTCGGCAGCCCCGCGTCCGGGGAGCTGTTTTTT. Its translation: CASSTVGSPASGELFF.

The genes are TRBV3-1 (or the pseudogene TRBV3-2) and TRBJ1-1, with D unclear. CDR1 is LGHDT and CDR2 is YNNKEL in the germline V gene (reference sequence). V dropped 0 bases and J dropped 0 bases, with 20 bases sitting between them. The CDR3 totals 19 residues. The CDR3 reads CASSQDLSKTRLMNTEAFF. The CDR3 coding sequence is TGTGCCAGCAGCCAAGATTTGTCGAAAACAAGACTTATGAACACTGAAGCTTTCTTT.

This clone was recorded once. The V and J genes are TRBV7-2 and TRBJ1-4, with D perhaps matching TRBD1 (6 bases). The length of the CDR3 is 14 residues. V gave up 5 bases and J gave up 6 bases, with 13 bases separating them. CDR1 and CDR2 (germline): SGHTA, FQGNSA. The CDR3 loop reads CASSNPGVHEKLFF. Here the CDR3 DNA reads TGTGCCAGCAGCAACCCAGGGGTACATGAAAAACTGTTTTTT.

The sample holds a few counts of this clone. The chain employs TRBV28 and TRBJ1-2, with 7 bases fitting TRBD1. Germline V gene data show CDR1 as MDHEN and CDR2 as SYDVKM. V lost 3 bases to trimming and J lost 12 bases; unmatched junction nucleotides: 13. The length of the CDR3 is 14 residues. Here the CDR3 DNA reads TGTGCCAGCAGTTTCATTGGGGCTCAGGGGGACAACACCTTC. It yields the protein CASSFIGAQGDNTF.

The chain employs TRBV11-2 and TRBJ2-3; tentative D call: TRBD2 (5 bases). Trimming pared 1 base from V and 0 bases from J, leaving 11 bases between. The germline V gene has CDR1 SGHAT and CDR2 FQNNGV. This CDR3 spans 16 amino acids. The CDR3 DNA reads TGTGCCAGCAGCTTAGGGGGAGCGTCTAGCACAGATACGCAGTATTTT. Protein: CASSLGGASSTDTQYF.

The rearrangement uses TRBV6-5 and TRBJ2-7; 7 nucleotides agree with TRBD1. This CDR3 has 13 residues. Germline V gives CDR1 MNHEY, CDR2 SVGAGI. V shed 2 bases and J 3 bases; nucleotides not matched to a gene: 1. The CDR3 DNA follows: TGTGCCAGCAGTTACGACAGGGTCTACGAGCAGTACTTC. It yields the protein CASSYDRVYEQYF.

The chain uses TRBV7-9 and TRBJ1-1; D call uncertain. There are 14 residues in the CDR3. V was clipped by 5 bases and J by 1 base, with 11 bases between them. The germline gives CDR1 SEHNR, CDR2 FQNEAQ (reference sequence). The CDR3 loop reads CASSLDDKNTEAFF. Written as DNA, the CDR3 is TGTGCCAGCAGCCTTGATGACAAGAACACTGAAGCTTTCTTT. The full variable domain, in which reference TRBV7-9 and TRBJ1-1 provide the parts outside the CDR3, is DTGVSQNPRHKITKRGQNVTFRCDPISEHNRLYWYRQTLGQGPEFLTYFQNEAQLEKSRLLSDRFSAERPKGSFSTLEIQRTEQGDSAMYLCASSLDDKNTEAFFGQGTRLTVV.

The genes are TRBV5-1 and TRBJ1-6; D is perhaps TRBD1 (5 bases). Per germline, CDR1 SGHRS and CDR2 YFSETQ. CDR3 length: 13 residues. Between the trimmed V and J ends, which lost 4 bases and 7 bases, there was a span of 9 bases. CDR3 residues: CASSTAGNSPLHF. CDR3 in DNA: TGCGCCAGCAGCACTGCAGGGAATTCACCCCTCCACTTT.

This clone was counted a few times. The chain recombines TRBV28 with TRBJ2-2; 10 bases align to TRBD2. Unmatched junction bases numbered 9, after V lost 5 bases and J lost 0 bases. This CDR3 is built from 18 residues. The V gene's germline CDR1 is MDHEN and CDR2 SYDVKM. CDR3 DNA: TGTGCCAGCAGTCCCCAGGAGCGGGAGGGGACGAACACCGGGGAGCTGTTTTTT. Translation: CASSPQEREGTNTGELFF. Together with reference TRBV28 and TRBJ2-2, the CDR3 gives the full variable domain: DVKVTQSSRYLVKRTGEKVFLECVQDMDHENMFWYRQDPGLGLRLIYFSYDVKMKEKGDIPEGYSVSREKKERFSLILESASTNQTSMYLCASSPQEREGTNTGELFFGEGSRLTVL.

The V gene is TRBV5-5, the J gene TRBJ2-2, with D unclear. Trimming pared 5 bases from V and 10 bases from J, leaving 12 bases between. The CDR3 is 12 amino acids. Germline CDR1 SGHKS, CDR2 YYEKEE (reference sequence). In DNA, the CDR3 is TGTGCCAGCAGTAGAGCGCCGGCGGAGCTGTTTTTT. This translates into CASSRAPAELFF.

The chain employs TRBV7-9 and TRBJ1-6; maybe TRBD1 (6 bases). CDR1 is SEHNR, CDR2 FQNEAQ, per germline (reference sequence). Trimming pared 1 base from V and 10 bases from J, leaving 17 bases between. The CDR3 sequence is 16 residues long. The CDR3 sequence is CASSLGGRGDGSPLHF. The CDR3, as DNA: TGTGCCAGCAGCTTAGGGGGCAGGGGCGATGGGTCACCCCTCCACTTT.

The J gene is TRBJ2-1, the V gene TRBV5-4; 7 bases align to TRBD1. Germline CDR1 SGHNT, CDR2 YYREEE (reference sequence). V trimming: 0 bases; J trimming: 7 bases; junction bases outside the gene matches: 7. CDR3 length: 15 residues. DNA for the CDR3: TGTGCCAGCAGCTTGGTAGGGGGCGTATATAATGAGCAGTTCTTC. This codes for CASSLVGGVYNEQFF.